These T cell receptor beta chains were read from a single sample in a study of cytomegalovirus exposure and HLA in healthy donors. This table comes from immunoSEQ multiplex PCR, and its TCRdb copy is limited to in-frame clones, with some not included. The sample consists of roughly 150,000 clones, about 94% of them appearing once. Input material: PBMCs. These receptors were obtained from a man younger than 35 in good health and CMV-seropositive. Both conserved end residues are trimmed from each CDR3. The order of the fields is CDR3 protein, J gene, V gene, CDR3 length.

ATRLAGVETDTQY | TRBJ2-3 | TRBV10-3 | 13
ASSSLLAGGWYEQY | TRBJ2-7 | TRBV7-2 | 14
ASSLYQTYEQY | TRBJ2-7 | TRBV28 | 11
ASTVLAGGNTGELF | TRBJ2-2 | TRBV7-9 | 14
ASSWDRVGEQY | TRBJ2-7 | TRBV2 | 11
ASSLIELRSPLH | TRBJ1-6 | TRBV28 | 12
ASSEYGDMAF | TRBJ1-1 | TRBV6-1 | 10
ASRGDRGPQETQY | TRBJ2-5 | TRBV6-6 | 13
ASSLQTGHEQY | TRBJ2-7 | TRBV7-9 | 11
ASSEAGRGRLSSKNIQY | TRBJ2-4 | TRBV2 | 17
ASTDRGLDTEAF | TRBJ1-1 | TRBV28 | 12
ASSPAGLAGASSEQY | TRBJ2-7 | TRBV5-1 | 15
ASSLDWGRAGYT | TRBJ1-2 | TRBV5-1 | 12
ASKRTGELF | TRBJ2-2 | TRBV28 | 9
ASSLAGGSSPLH | TRBJ1-6 | TRBV5-6 | 12
ASSSTDYEQY | TRBJ2-7 | TRBV7-3 | 10
ASSTTGWLPAF | TRBJ1-1 | TRBV6-1 | 11
ASSLTRGHLNEQF | TRBJ2-1 | TRBV5-1 | 13
ASSDPTGLGEKLF | TRBJ1-4 | TRBV7-9 | 13
ACRVAGANVLT | TRBJ2-6 | TRBV28 | 11
ASSLVREQVQY | TRBJ2-7 | TRBV11-2 | 11
ASSLAGYSYEQY | TRBJ2-7 | TRBV27 | 12
ASSLGASGSNEQY | TRBJ2-7 | TRBV5-1 | 13
ASSSGTSGRSTDTQY | TRBJ2-3 | TRBV5-1 | 15
ASSSHDRGSSTDTQY | TRBJ2-3 | TRBV28 | 15
ASSGSNQPQH | TRBJ1-5 | TRBV28 | 10
AIQGQGVYGYT | TRBJ1-2 | TRBV10-3 | 11
ASSLGRTANSGNTIY | TRBJ1-3 | TRBV5-1 | 15
ASSPHPRTGNYEQY | TRBJ2-7 | TRBV28 | 14
AISNRVAYEQY | TRBJ2-7 | TRBV10-3 | 11
ASSGLFERRTQY | TRBJ2-5 | TRBV28 | 12
ASSQDPSVAGNYGYT | TRBJ1-2 | TRBV4-1 | 15
ASSVGTEGGNEQF | TRBJ2-1 | TRBV5-1 | 13
ASSYGGGETQY | TRBJ2-5 | TRBV6-6 | 11
ASSQDTAGQRTPEFEKLF | TRBJ1-4 | TRBV4-2 | 18
ASRRLRERNTEAF | TRBJ1-1 | TRBV2 | 13
ASSFVAGVNEQF | TRBJ2-1 | TRBV27 | 12
ASSNGGRTGNYNEQF | TRBJ2-1 | TRBV5-4 | 15
AGAAASTDTQY | TRBJ2-3 | TRBV7-2 | 11
ASNHDGYNEQF | TRBJ2-1 | TRBV7-9 | 11
SVQGAGELF | TRBJ2-2 | TRBV29-1 | 9
ASGQGTYEQY | TRBJ2-7 | TRBV7-9 | 10
APRLAGDWRAF | TRBJ2-1 | TRBV11-3 | 11
ASSPPGDTIY | TRBJ1-3 | TRBV7-8 | 10
ASSLDPRSTEAF | TRBJ1-1 | TRBV5-1 | 12